This TCR beta chain is drawn from a study of blood T cell repertoires in COVID-19. Study overall: COVID-19 samples collected from the United States, Italy and Spain covered acute and convalescent phases. PBMCs, B-cell-depleted T cells, or T cells were the source of the cDNA or gDNA that made up the material.

The ends were cut back, 3 bases at V and 6 bases at J, with 5 bases in the middle. The CDR3 length is 11 residues. The authors' processing: Estimation of nucleated cell counts relied on the amplification of reference gene primers. Using immunoSEQ multiplex PCR, the repertoire was profiled, and TCRdb retains in-frame clones only, with some absent. That table supplies the V and J calls and clone size; D and trimming were determined from the DNA. The table includes over 85,000 clones, 84% detected once. This sequence was found in a man between 40 and 49 years old with active or convalescent COVID-19. The chain employs TRBV12-3 or TRBV12-4 and TRBJ1-1, with D hard to call. Sequenced: peripheral blood. The CDR3 DNA sequence: TGTGCCAGCAGTTTTTCTTCTGAAGCTTTCTTT. Translation: CASSFSSEAFF.